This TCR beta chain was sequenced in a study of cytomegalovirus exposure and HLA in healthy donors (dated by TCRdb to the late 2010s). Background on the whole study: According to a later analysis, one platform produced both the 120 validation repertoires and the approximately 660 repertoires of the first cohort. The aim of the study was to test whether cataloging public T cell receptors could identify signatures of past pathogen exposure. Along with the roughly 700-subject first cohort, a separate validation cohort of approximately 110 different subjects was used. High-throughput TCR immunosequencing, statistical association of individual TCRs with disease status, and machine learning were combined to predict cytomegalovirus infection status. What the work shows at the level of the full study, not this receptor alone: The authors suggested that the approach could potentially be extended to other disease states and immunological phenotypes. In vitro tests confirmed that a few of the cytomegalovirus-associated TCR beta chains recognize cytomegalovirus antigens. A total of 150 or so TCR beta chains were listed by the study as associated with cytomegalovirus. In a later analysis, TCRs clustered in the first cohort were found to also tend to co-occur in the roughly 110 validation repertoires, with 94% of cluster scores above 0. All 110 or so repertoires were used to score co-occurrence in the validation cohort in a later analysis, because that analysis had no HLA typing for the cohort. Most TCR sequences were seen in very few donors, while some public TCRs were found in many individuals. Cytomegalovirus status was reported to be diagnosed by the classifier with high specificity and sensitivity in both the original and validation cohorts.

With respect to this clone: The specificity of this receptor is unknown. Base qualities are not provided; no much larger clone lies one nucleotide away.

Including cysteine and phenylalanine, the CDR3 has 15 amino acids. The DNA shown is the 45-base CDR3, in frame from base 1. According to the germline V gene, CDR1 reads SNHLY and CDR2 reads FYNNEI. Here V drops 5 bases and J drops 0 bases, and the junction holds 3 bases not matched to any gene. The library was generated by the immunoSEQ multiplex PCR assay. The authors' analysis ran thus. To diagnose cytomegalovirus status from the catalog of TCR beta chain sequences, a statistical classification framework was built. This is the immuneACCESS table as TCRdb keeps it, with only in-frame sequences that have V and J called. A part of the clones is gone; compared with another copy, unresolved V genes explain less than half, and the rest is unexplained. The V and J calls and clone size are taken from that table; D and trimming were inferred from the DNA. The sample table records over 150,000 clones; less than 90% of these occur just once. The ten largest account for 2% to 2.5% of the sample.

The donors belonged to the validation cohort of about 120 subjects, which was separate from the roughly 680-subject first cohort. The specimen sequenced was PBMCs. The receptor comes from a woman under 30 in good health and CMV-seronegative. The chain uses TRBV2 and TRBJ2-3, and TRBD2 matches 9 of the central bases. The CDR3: CASSPGLASTDTQYF. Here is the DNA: TGTGCCAGCAGTCCGGGACTAGCTAGCACAGATACGCAGTATTTT.